The 28 T cell receptor beta chains in this list originate from one sample, sequenced in a study of blood T cell repertoires in COVID-19. The table came from immunoSEQ multiplex PCR; TCRdb's copy has only in-frame clones and leaves some out. The data hold roughly 230,000 clones, with 89% observed a single time. The sequenced sample consisted of peripheral blood. These receptor sequences come from a woman between 35 and 50 years old who had recovered from COVID-19.

This rearrangement joins TRBV3-1 (or the pseudogene TRBV3-2) to TRBJ2-7, with TRBD1 matching 7 bases. V trimming: 0 bases; J trimming: 0 bases; junction bases outside the gene matches: 5. The CDR3 has 16 amino acids. Looked up from germline, CDR1 is LGHDT and CDR2 is YNNKEL (reference sequence). Here the CDR3 DNA reads TGTGCCAGCAGCCAAGATTTTGGGACAGACTCCTACGAGCAGTACGTC. This translates into CASSQDFGTDSYEQYV.

This rearrangement joins TRBV15 to TRBJ2-1, with D possibly matching TRBD2 (5 bases). The CDR3 is 15 amino acids. Germline V gives CDR1 LNHNV, CDR2 YYDKDF (reference sequence). The V and J ends lost 1 base and 5 bases respectively, with 12 bases between them. The CDR3 loop reads CATSRGTRSHNEQFF. The CDR3 coding sequence is TGTGCCACCAGCAGAGGTACTAGATCCCACAATGAGCAGTTCTTC.

The sample holds a few counts of this clone. This chain uses TRBV27 with TRBJ2-2; no firm D call. The CDR3 is 14 residues long. Trimming pared 4 bases from V and 3 bases from J, leaving 9 bases between. Germline lookup yields CDR1 MNHEY and CDR2 SMNVEV (reference sequence). The CDR3 here is CASSYTPDTGELFF. For the CDR3, the DNA is TGTGCCAGCAGTTACACCCCTGACACCGGGGAGCTGTTTTTT.

The chain employs TRBV15 and TRBJ2-5; D not certain. The CDR3 totals 12 residues. Germline values: CDR1 LNHNV, CDR2 YYDKDF (reference sequence). The V and J ends lost 0 bases and 14 bases respectively, with 13 bases between them. The CDR3 sequence: CATSRDSRDPYF. The DNA for the CDR3 is TGTGCCACCAGCAGAGATTCGAGAGATCCATACTTC.

The chain carries TRBV9 and TRBJ2-1; weak D call: TRBD1 (6 bases). CDR3 length: 16 residues. Germline V lookup: CDR1 SGDLS, CDR2 YYNGEE. The V gene lost 0 bases and the J gene lost 11 bases, with 21 bases spanning the gap. The CDR3 DNA is TGTGCCAGCAGCGTAGAGGGGGTACGACTCGCCGATCAGCAGTTCTTC. Amino acid sequence: CASSVEGVRLADQQFF.

The chain employs TRBV25-1 and TRBJ1-4; D possibly corresponds to TRBD1 (5 bases). This CDR3 spans 12 amino acids. Trimming pared 6 bases from V and 5 bases from J, leaving 7 bases between. Germline assignment: CDR1 MGHDK and CDR2 SYGVNS. Written as DNA, the CDR3 is TGTGCCAGCAGCAGGGCCAATGAAAAACTGTTTTTT. Its protein product is CASSRANEKLFF.

This rearrangement joins TRBV11-2 to TRBJ2-1; 13 bases are shared with TRBD2. The trim removed 7 bases at V and 7 bases at J, leaving 10 bases unmatched. Germline CDR1 reads SGHAT; CDR2 reads FQNNGV. The CDR3 is made up of 16 amino acids. The CDR3 loop reads CASTNMGLAGLNEQFF. For the CDR3, the DNA is TGTGCCAGCACAAATATGGGACTAGCGGGGTTAAATGAGCAGTTCTTC.

V usage is TRBV2 and J usage is TRBJ2-7, with 7 positions matching TRBD1. The trim removed 2 bases at V and 4 bases at J, leaving 8 bases unmatched. The CDR3 is 15 residues long. The germline V gene has CDR1 SNHLY and CDR2 FYNNEI. The CDR3 DNA reads TGTGCCAGCAGTGAATCGTCGGGACAGCTTTACGAGCAGTACGTC. Its protein is CASSESSGQLYEQYV.

The chain employs TRBV28 and TRBJ2-5; 8 bases are a match to TRBD2. This CDR3 is 14 amino acids long. Germline CDR1 is MDHEN and CDR2 is SYDVKM. V gave up 4 bases and J gave up 4 bases; unmatched junction bases: 5. CDR3 residues: CASSSPTSVETQYF. The CDR3 DNA is TGTGCCAGCAGTTCCCCGACTAGCGTAGAGACCCAGTACTTC. Using reference TRBV28 and TRBJ2-5 for the parts outside the CDR3, the full variable domain is DVKVTQSSRYLVKRTGEKVFLECVQDMDHENMFWYRQDPGLGLRLIYFSYDVKMKEKGDIPEGYSVSREKKERFSLILESASTNQTSMYLCASSSPTSVETQYFGPGTRLLVL.

The gene calls are TRBV24-1 and TRBJ1-2, with 7 bases aligning to TRBD1. This CDR3 contains 12 residues. The V and J ends lost 9 bases and 3 bases, in that order; junction bases with no gene match: 3. Germline CDR1 and CDR2: KGHDR and SFDVKD. The CDR3 DNA reads as TGTGCCACCTTGACAGGGTACTATGGCTACACCTTC. It yields the protein CATLTGYYGYTF.

The chain recombines TRBV30 with TRBJ2-7, with a possible D match to TRBD1 (6 bases). Germline V gene data show CDR1 as GTSNPN and CDR2 as SVGIG (reference sequence). Trimming removed 5 bases from V and 6 bases from J, with 14 bases in between. CDR3 length equals 12 residues. The CDR3 DNA reads as TGTGCCTGGTCCAGGGGCCTAGGCGAGCAGTACGTC. Translation gives CAWSRGLGEQYV.

The J gene is TRBJ2-7, the V gene TRBV27; TRBD1 aligns across 7 bases. Trimming removed 8 bases from V and 3 bases from J; junction bases left unmatched: 13. The CDR3 has 15 residues. The germline V gene encodes CDR1 MNHEY and CDR2 SMNVEV (reference sequence). CDR3 sequence reads: CASRNSATGSYEQYV. The CDR3 nucleotides are TGTGCCAGCCGGAACTCAGCGACAGGGAGCTACGAGCAGTACGTC.

This chain uses TRBV5-8 with TRBJ1-1; D may be TRBD1 (5 bases). Trimming left V 0 bases short and J 3 bases short, with 9 bases between. The CDR3 is made up of 14 amino acids. Germline V lookup: CDR1 SGHTS, CDR2 YDEGEE. The CDR3 coding sequence is TGTGCCAGCAGCTTGGAGGGCAGGGACACTGAAGCTTTCTTT. Translating gives CASSLEGRDTEAFF.

The count of this clone is one. The limits of the CDR3 on the DNA are not certain, so only TCRdb's listed CDR3 is given. V is TRBV21-1 and J is TRBJ2-7; the table names TRBD2, a call not compared with the DNA. TRBV21-1 has pseudogene status. The CDR3 comprises 19 residues, both ends counted. The CDR3 reads CASSKWALGTSDYPDEQYV.

The chain joins TRBV9 to TRBJ1-3; 7 bases are shared with TRBD1. J gave up 0 bases and V 3 bases, and 6 bases lay outside the gene matches. The CDR3 contains 16 residues. Germline V gene data show CDR1 as SGDLS and CDR2 as YYNGEE. The CDR3 DNA is TGTGCCAGCAGCGCAAGGGACAGTTACTCTGGAAACACCATATATTTT. This translates into CASSARDSYSGNTIYF.

This chain uses TRBV5-4 with TRBJ1-2; perhaps TRBD1 as D (6 bases). The length of the CDR3 is 12 residues. Germline V gene data show CDR1 as SGHNT and CDR2 as YYREEE (reference sequence). Trimming removed 4 bases at V and 8 bases at J, with 12 bases between. The CDR3 is CASSATGYGYTF. CDR3 bases: TGTGCCAGCAGCGCCACAGGGTACGGCTACACCTTC.

The chain employs TRBV27 and TRBJ1-1; D remains ambiguous. Germline V gene lookup returns CDR1 MNHEY and CDR2 SMNVEV (reference sequence). The CDR3 has 11 residues. V was shortened by 5 bases and J by 7 bases, with 8 bases between the two germline ends. DNA for the CDR3: TGTGCCAGCAGTCCCCAGGTTGAAGCTTTCTTT. This gives the protein CASSPQVEAFF.

The CDR3 coding sequence is TGTGCCAGTAAAAAGCGGGCCAATGAGCAGTTCTTC. Protein product: CASKKRANEQFF. The chain carries TRBV7-9 and TRBJ2-1; a possible D gene is TRBD2 (6 bases). The CDR3 contains 12 residues. V lost 9 bases to trimming and J lost 6 bases, with 12 bases between them. Germline V CDR1 and CDR2: SEHNR, FQNEAQ (reference sequence).

About this clone: An end of the junction does not agree with germline; a read error may underlie this. The chain combines TRBV27 with TRBJ2-2; 7 bases align to TRBD2. This CDR3 has 17 amino acids. Germline CDR1 reads MNHEY; CDR2 reads SMNVEV (reference sequence). CDR3 sequence: CARSLWGGSGNTGELFF. CDR3 nucleotide sequence: TGTGCCCGCAGTTTATGGGGGGGGAGTGGGAACACCGGGGAGCTGTTTTTT.

The chain recombines TRBV7-9 with TRBJ1-4, with TRBD1 as a possible D gene (5 bases). The V gene's germline CDR1 is SEHNR and CDR2 FQNEAQ (reference sequence). Trimming stripped 5 bases from V and 8 bases from J, with 15 bases between. CDR3 length: 14 residues. The CDR3 sequence: CASSPGGGDEKLFF. CDR3 DNA sequence: TGTGCCAGCAGCCCGGGGGGTGGCGACGAAAAACTGTTTTTT.

This clone was detected once. The chain combines TRBV2 with TRBJ1-2; the D is unclear. CDR1 and CDR2 (germline): SNHLY, FYNNEI. V was cut by 6 bases and J by 0 bases, with 11 bases left in between. This CDR3 spans 14 amino acids. This chain's CDR3 is CASSDRHSNYGYTF. The CDR3 coding sequence is TGTGCCAGCAGCGATCGTCACTCTAACTATGGCTACACCTTC.

The rearrangement uses TRBV10-3 and TRBJ2-3; D perhaps matches TRBD1 (5 bases). The germline gives CDR1 ENHRY, CDR2 SYGVKD. With 7 bases removed from V and 2 bases from J, the gap between germline ends came to 19 bases. The CDR3 runs 16 residues. Here the CDR3 reads CAITDPRQSTTDTQYF. The CDR3 region has the DNA TGTGCCATCACCGACCCACGACAGTCGACCACAGATACGCAGTATTTT.

The chain employs TRBV7-9 and TRBJ2-1, with D possibly TRBD2 on 6 matching bases. Trimming took off 5 bases at V and 6 bases at J, with 11 bases between the two ends. This CDR3 has 13 amino acids. The V gene's germline CDR1 is SEHNR and CDR2 FQNEAQ (reference sequence). CDR3 loop: CASSAWDFNEQFF. The CDR3 DNA sequence: TGTGCCAGCAGCGCCTGGGACTTCAATGAGCAGTTCTTC.

This rearrangement joins TRBV12-5 to TRBJ1-3, with 8 bases aligning to TRBD1. Germline CDR1 reads LGHNT; CDR2 reads FRNRAP. The CDR3 extends over 20 amino acids. Unmatched junction bases numbered 13, after V lost 0 bases and J lost 0 bases. The CDR3 sequence is CASGLVLGTGVRNSGNTIYF. CDR3 bases: TGTGCTAGTGGTTTGGTACTCGGGACAGGTGTTAGGAACTCTGGAAACACCATATATTTT.

The genes are TRBV19 and TRBJ1-4, with 7 bases matching TRBD1. The CDR3 sequence is 14 residues long. V was clipped by 3 bases and J by 4 bases; unmatched bases: 2. CDR1 is LNHDA, CDR2 SQIVND, per germline (reference sequence). CDR3 protein: CASSIRGNNEKLFF. CDR3 bases: TGTGCCAGTAGTATCAGGGGGAATAATGAAAAACTGTTTTTT.

This rearrangement joins TRBV7-6 to TRBJ2-2; 7 bases are shared with TRBD1. The CDR3 consists of 15 residues. CDR1 and CDR2 from the germline V gene are SGHVS and FNYEAQ. Trimming removed 5 bases from V and 1 base from J; junction bases left unmatched: 4. The CDR3 coding sequence is TGTGCCAGCAGCCTCGGGACAGTGAACACCGGGGAGCTGTTTTTT. This encodes CASSLGTVNTGELFF.

J is TRBJ1-1 and V is TRBV5-1; tentatively, D is TRBD1 (5 bases). The CDR3 consists of 15 residues. The V end was cut by 0 bases, the J end by 1 base, with 10 bases between. The germline V gene encodes CDR1 SGHRS and CDR2 YFSETQ. DNA for the CDR3: TGCGCCAGCAGCTTGGCCGGACAAACGAACACTGAAGCTTTCTTT. Protein sequence: CASSLAGQTNTEAFF. Full variable domain (missing parts from reference TRBV5-1 and TRBJ1-1): KAGVTQTPRYLIKTRGQQVTLSCSPISGHRSVSWYQQTPGQGLQFLFEYFSETQRNKGNFPGRFSGRQFSNSRSEMNVSTLELGDSALYLCASSLAGQTNTEAFFGQGTRLTVV.

This clone appeared a single time. The V and J genes are TRBV6-5 and TRBJ1-5; D is undetermined. This CDR3 is 13 amino acids long. Trimming shortened V by 6 bases and J by 2 bases, and 8 bases separated the two germline ends. The germline V gene has CDR1 MNHEY and CDR2 SVGAGI. The CDR3 region is CASSPLGNQPQHF. The CDR3 nucleotides read TGTGCCAGCAGCCCACTGGGCAATCAGCCCCAGCATTTT.